The 16 T cell receptor beta chains below all came from one sample that was sequenced in a study of cytomegalovirus exposure and HLA in healthy donors. PCR involved 60 Vbeta and 13 Jbeta primers. Here immunoSEQ multiplex PCR was the method, and the copy in TCRdb shows in-frame clones only, minus some. This table has under 200,000 clones, 87% appearing once. What was sequenced was PBMCs. The receptors originated from a young woman in good health and CMV-seronegative.

This clone was picked up one time. V gene TRBV2 combines with J gene TRBJ2-7; TRBD1 agrees at 11 bases. This CDR3 contains 15 residues. The junction had 7 bases not matched to a gene; V was cut back by 5 bases and J by 4 bases. The germline gives CDR1 SNHLY, CDR2 FYNNEI. This CDR3 is CASSSRDRGVYEQYF. The CDR3 bases are TGTGCCAGCAGTAGCCGGGACAGGGGGGTGTACGAGCAGTACTTC.

V usage is TRBV19 and J usage is TRBJ1-5, with unresolved D. In germline, CDR1 is LNHDA, CDR2 SQIVND (reference sequence). V was clipped by 1 base and J by 7 bases, with 8 bases between them. The CDR3 consists of 13 residues. The chain's CDR3 is CASSIGGWQPQHF. In DNA, the CDR3 is TGTGCCAGTAGTATAGGAGGTTGGCAGCCCCAGCATTTT.

Concerning this clone: A read error may produce the germline difference seen at one junction end. The chain recombines TRBV9 with TRBJ2-7; the D gene is possibly TRBD1 (5 bases). CDR3 size: 10 residues. Germline-derived CDR1 and CDR2 are SGDLS and YYNGEE. The CDR3 DNA follows: TGTGCCAGCAGCGGACAGCTAATCCACTTC. It yields the protein CASSGQLIHF.

The CDR3 DNA reads as TGTGCCATCTCGCGGGGGGGGAACAACACCGGGGAGCTGTTTTTT. Protein sequence: CAISRGGNNTGELFF. This chain uses TRBV2 with TRBJ2-2; 9 nucleotides align to TRBD2. V lost 10 bases and J lost 2; bases outside the gene matches: 8. The CDR3 sequence is 15 residues long. CDR1 is SNHLY and CDR2 is FYNNEI in the germline V gene.

V usage is TRBV28 and J usage is TRBJ1-4; D ambiguous. The V gene lost 2 bases and the J gene lost 2 bases, with 12 bases spanning the gap. The CDR3 runs to 16 residues. CDR1 is MDHEN and CDR2 is SYDVKM in the germline V gene. CDR3: CASSLVGSGTNEKLFF. The DNA of the CDR3 is TGTGCCAGCAGTTTAGTCGGCAGCGGGACTAATGAAAAACTGTTTTTT.

The CDR3 spells CASTRGAGYEQFF. For the CDR3, the DNA is TGTGCCAGCACCCGGGGGGCTGGGTATGAGCAGTTCTTC. The chain uses TRBV2 and TRBJ2-1, with D perhaps matching TRBD2 (7 bases). The CDR3 sequence is 13 residues long. CDR1 and CDR2 (germline): SNHLY, FYNNEI. Trimming removed 7 bases at V and 8 bases at J, with 15 bases between. The variable domain in full, completed from reference TRBV2 and TRBJ2-1, reads EPEVTQTPSHQVTQMGQEVILRCVPISNHLYFYWYRQILGQKVEFLVSFYNNEISEKSEIFDDQFSVERPDGSNFTLKIRSTKLEDSAMYFCASTRGAGYEQFFGPGTRLTVL.

V gene TRBV6-4 combines with J gene TRBJ2-5, with TRBD2 as a possible D gene (6 bases). The J call is doubtful: the DNA matches TRBJ2-7 better. From germline, CDR1 is MRHNA and CDR2 SNTAGT. The CDR3 sequence is 14 residues long. The CDR3 region has the DNA TGTGCCAGCTCTCTAGCGCCTAACTCCTACGAGCAGTACTTC. This gives the protein CASSLAPNSYEQYF.

This clone was seen once. The rearrangement uses TRBV5-1 and TRBJ2-2; 15 positions agree with TRBD2. The CDR3 loop spans 17 amino acids. Per the germline V gene, CDR1 is SGHRS and CDR2 is YFSETQ. J gave up 4 bases and V 3 bases, and 4 bases lay outside the gene matches. The CDR3 DNA sequence: TGCGCCAGCAGCTCTCGGACTAGCGGGGGGGCCACCGGGGAGCTGTTTTTT. It encodes CASSSRTSGGATGELFF.

Points on this clone: The junction departs from germline at one end; a sequencing error may be responsible. This chain uses TRBV7-2 with TRBJ1-6; the D is unclear. This CDR3 is built from 15 residues. CDR1 and CDR2 (germline): SGHTA, FQGNSA. This chain's CDR3 is CASSLGTTTSPSFGF. As DNA, the CDR3 is TGTGCCAGCAGCTTAGGTACGACAACCTCCCCTTCATTCGGATTT.

V usage is TRBV6-6 and J usage is TRBJ1-3; TRBD1 aligns across 7 bases. The V and J ends lost 5 bases and 9 bases, in that order; junction bases with no gene match: 13. The CDR3 runs 15 residues. Germline V gene lookup returns CDR1 MNHNY and CDR2 SVGAGI (reference sequence). CDR3 in amino acids: CASSRPRGDVGTIYF. The CDR3 DNA is TGTGCCAGCAGTCGCCCCAGGGGGGACGTAGGCACCATATATTTT.

The rearrangement uses TRBV7-6 and TRBJ2-1, with 10 bases fitting TRBD2. The germline V gene has CDR1 SGHVS and CDR2 FNYEAQ. Unmatched junction bases numbered 7, after V lost 1 base and J lost 10 bases. The CDR3 runs 15 residues. CDR3 nucleotides: TGTGCCAGCAGCTTAGGTCTAGCGGGAGTAGGAGAGCAGTTCTTC. The encoded protein is CASSLGLAGVGEQFF.

The chain employs TRBV5-1 and TRBJ1-5, with 7 bases that match TRBD1. CDR1 is SGHRS, CDR2 YFSETQ, per germline. This CDR3 region has 15 residues. The junction had 7 bases not matched to a gene; V was cut back by 0 bases and J by 7 bases. This chain's CDR3 is CASSLETGSRQPQHF. The CDR3 DNA is TGCGCCAGCAGCTTGGAGACAGGGTCCCGGCAGCCCCAGCATTTT.

This chain joins TRBV11-2 and TRBJ2-3; possible D gene TRBD1, 5 bases. Trimming left V 5 bases short and J 3 bases short, with 15 bases between. There are 15 residues in the CDR3. From germline, CDR1 is SGHAT and CDR2 FQNNGV. The DNA for the CDR3 is TGTGCCAGCAGCACCTATTCCCAGGGAACAGATACGCAGTATTTT. It translates to CASSTYSQGTDTQYF. Filled out from reference TRBV11-2 and TRBJ2-3, the complete variable domain reads EAGVAQSPRYKIIEKRQSVAFWCNPISGHATLYWYQQILGQGPKLLIQFQNNGVVDDSQLPKDRFSAERLKGVDSTLKIQPAKLEDSAVYLCASSTYSQGTDTQYFGPGTRLTVL.

The chain uses TRBV2 and TRBJ2-5, with unresolved D. The DNA end is a closer match to TRBJ2-7, so the J assignment may be wrong. Germline V CDR1 and CDR2: SNHLY, FYNNEI. CDR3 length: 13 residues. Written as DNA, the CDR3 is TGTGCCAGCAGTGTGGGCACCACAAACGAGCAGTACTTC. Its protein product is CASSVGTTNEQYF.

The gene calls are TRBV5-1 and TRBJ2-7, with D possibly TRBD1 on 6 matching bases. Germline V CDR1 and CDR2: SGHRS, YFSETQ. V was trimmed by 2 bases and J by 3 bases, leaving 15 bases between them. The CDR3 sequence is 15 residues long. The CDR3 nucleotides read TGCGCCAGCAGCTTCCAAAGGAGACAGGACTACGAGCAGTACTTC. Protein: CASSFQRRQDYEQYF.

The chain couples TRBV5-4 to TRBJ2-2; TRBD2 aligns across 8 bases. CDR1 SGHNT and CDR2 YYREEE come from the germline V gene (reference sequence). J was trimmed by 1 base and V by 4 bases; bases with no gene match: 3. CDR3 length: 15 residues. In DNA form, the CDR3 reads TGTGCCAGCAGCCGGGGGGGGATGAACACCGGGGAGCTGTTTTTT. Its translation is CASSRGGMNTGELFF.